This T cell receptor (beta chain) was obtained from a study of blood T cell repertoires in COVID-19 (dated by TCRdb to 2020 to 2021). Regarding the complete study: The collaborator samples originated in the United States, Italy and Spain and spanned the acute and convalescent phases of COVID-19. Deeply sampled blood TCRbeta repertoires from subjects exposed to, actively infected with, or recovered from COVID-19 were included in the dataset. The material from the prospective study consisted of cDNA or gDNA derived from T cells, B-cell-depleted T cells, or PBMCs. The sample metadata nearly always contained a de-identified subject ID, COVID-19 status, age in years and sex. HLA class I and class II types, where available, came from metadata supplied by the sample provider rather than from assay-based typing. A freely available public database, intended as a resource for researchers studying the immune response to SARS-CoV-2, is where the repertoires were released. The samples were drawn from two sources: the first 160 participants of the ongoing ImmuneRACE study, and about 1,300 subjects contributed by 6 global collaborators.

Remarks on this clone: Its antigen specificity is not known. The junction shows a germline mismatch at one end, possibly a read error.

Whole blood was collected in K2EDTA tubes by collaborating institutions according to the institutions' own protocols. For TCRbeta analysis, collaborators shipped samples in one of three forms: frozen whole blood, isolated PBMCs, or DNA extracted from either of those sample types. The germline V gene provides CDR1 MNHNS and CDR2 SASEGT. The CDR3 holds 13 amino acids from the cysteine to the phenylalanine. Of all the DNA, just the CDR3 is kept, 39 bases in frame from base 1. TCRbeta CDR3 regions were amplified from genomic DNA by means of the immunoSEQ Assay, a bias-controlled multiplex PCR. Turning to the authors' computational methods: The number of nucleated cells in each sample was estimated from the amplification of reference gene primers within the assay. To quantify the absolute abundance of each unique TCRbeta CDR3 rearrangement, sequence reads were collapsed and filtered. For each sample, productive Simpson clonality was calculated by taking the square root of Simpson's diversity index across productive rearrangements. TCRdb obtained this table from immuneACCESS and retained in-frame rearrangements with V and J assigned. These tables miss some clones; where compared with another copy, unresolved V genes account for less than half of the shortfall, and the remainder is unexplained. V, J and clone size are those of that table, while D and trimming were read from the DNA. The sample data list roughly 190,000 clones, and 70% to 90% of these were observed just once. The top ten clonotypes cover around a fifth of the sample.

The paper as a whole reports these results and caveats: Clinical and demographic metadata were provided uncurated, with the amount varying by source and participant.

The sequence is built from TRBV6-1 and TRBJ1-2; 10 central nucleotides agree with TRBD1. Sequencing was done on a sample of peripheral blood. The origin of this receptor is a man between 60 and 75 years old with active or convalescent COVID-19. In nucleotide form, the sequence is TGTGCCAGCAGAGAAGGGGGACAGGGGGGCTACACCTTC. Its protein reads: CASREGGQGGYTF.